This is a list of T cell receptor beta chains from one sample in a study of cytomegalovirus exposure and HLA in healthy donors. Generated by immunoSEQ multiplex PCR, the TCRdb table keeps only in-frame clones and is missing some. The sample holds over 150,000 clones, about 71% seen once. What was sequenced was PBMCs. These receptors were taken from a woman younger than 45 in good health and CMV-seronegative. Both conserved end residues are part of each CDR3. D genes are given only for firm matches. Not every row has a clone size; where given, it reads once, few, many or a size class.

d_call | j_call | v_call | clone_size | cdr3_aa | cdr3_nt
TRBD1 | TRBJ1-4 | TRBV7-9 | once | CASSYTGATNEKLFF | TGTGCCAGCAGTTATACAGGGGCAACTAATGAAAAACTGTTTTTT
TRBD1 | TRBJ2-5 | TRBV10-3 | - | CAISVSGTEETQYF | TGTGCCATCAGTGTCTCCGGGACAGAAGAGACCCAGTACTTC
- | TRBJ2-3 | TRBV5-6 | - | CASSSAMGASTDTQYF | TGTGCCAGCAGCTCGGCCATGGGGGCAAGCACAGATACGCAGTATTTT
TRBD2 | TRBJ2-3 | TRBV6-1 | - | CASINGRGSDTQYF | TGTGCCAGCATTAACGGGAGGGGGTCAGATACGCAGTATTTT
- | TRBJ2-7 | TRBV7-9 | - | CASIPVGHANYEQYF | TGTGCCAGCATCCCTGTGGGACATGCCAACTACGAGCAGTACTTC
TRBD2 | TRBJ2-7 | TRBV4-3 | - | CASSQTTGTSLTYEQYF | TGCGCCAGCAGCCAGACGACCGGGACTAGCTTAACCTACGAGCAGTACTTC
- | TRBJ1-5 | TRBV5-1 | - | CASSLGGLNQPQHF | TGCGCCAGCAGCTTGGGGGGGCTCAATCAGCCCCAGCATTTT
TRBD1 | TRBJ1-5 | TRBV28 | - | CASSKRTGRAQHF | TGTGCCAGCAGTAAACGGACAGGGCGAGCCCAGCATTTT
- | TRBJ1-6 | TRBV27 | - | CASSLEYRRSPLHF | TGTGCCAGCAGTTTAGAGTACCGGAGATCACCCCTCCACTTT
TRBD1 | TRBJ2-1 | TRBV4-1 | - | CASADRGEFNEQFF | TGCGCCAGCGCAGACAGGGGGGAGTTTAATGAGCAGTTCTTC
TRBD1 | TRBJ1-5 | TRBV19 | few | CASSIGLQGFTFSLHF | TGTGCCAGTAGTATAGGCCTACAGGGGTTTACCTTTTCCCTTCATTTT
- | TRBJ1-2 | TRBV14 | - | CASSQDSPRGNYGYTF | TGTGCCAGCAGCCAGGACAGTCCGAGGGGAAACTATGGCTACACCTTC
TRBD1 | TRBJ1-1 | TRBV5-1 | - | CASSKGTALNTEAFF | TGCGCCAGCAGCAAAGGGACAGCTTTGAACACTGAAGCTTTCTTT
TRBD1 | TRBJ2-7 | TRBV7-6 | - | CASSGRGTGVNEQYF | TGTGCCAGCAGCGGCCGGGGGACAGGGGTCAACGAGCAGTACTTC
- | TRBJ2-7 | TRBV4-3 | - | CGGSDSYEQYF | TGCGGAGGTTCGGATTCCTACGAGCAGTACTTC
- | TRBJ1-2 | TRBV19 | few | CASRIGGFDYGYTF | TGTGCCAGTAGAATAGGAGGGTTTGACTATGGCTACACCTTC
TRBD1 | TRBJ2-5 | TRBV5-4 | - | CASGPGTGGEETQYF | TGTGCCAGCGGGCCCGGGACAGGGGGCGAAGAGACCCAGTACTTC
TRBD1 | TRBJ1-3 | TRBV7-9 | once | CASSEDRGLGNTIYF | TGTGCCAGCAGCGAGGACAGGGGGCTTGGAAACACCATATATTTT
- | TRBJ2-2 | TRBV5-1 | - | CASSEGLDTGELFF | TGCGCCAGCAGCGAGGGACTTGACACCGGGGAGCTGTTTTTT
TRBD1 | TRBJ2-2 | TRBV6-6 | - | CASSYRDRNTGELFF | TGTGCCAGCAGTTACAGGGACAGGAACACCGGGGAGCTGTTTTTT
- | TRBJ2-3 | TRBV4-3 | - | CASSQREADTQYF | TGCGCCAGCAGCCAAAGGGAGGCAGATACGCAGTATTTT
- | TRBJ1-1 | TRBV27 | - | CASSLTGLAEAFF | TGTGCCAGCAGTTTAACCGGGTTGGCTGAAGCTTTCTTT
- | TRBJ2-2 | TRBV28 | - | CASRAGQYTGELFF | TGTGCCAGCAGGGCGGGACAGTACACCGGGGAGCTGTTTTTT
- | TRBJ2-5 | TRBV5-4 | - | CASSLRERGETQYF | TGTGCCAGCAGCTTACGGGAGAGGGGCGAGACCCAGTACTTC
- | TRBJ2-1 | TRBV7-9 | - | CASRQTGTLYNEQFF | TGTGCCAGCAGACAAACCGGGACATTATACAATGAGCAGTTCTTC
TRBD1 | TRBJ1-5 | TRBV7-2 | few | CASRPGQGHQPQHF | TGTGCCAGCAGGCCGGGACAGGGCCATCAGCCCCAGCATTTT
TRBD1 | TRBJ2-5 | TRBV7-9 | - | CASSPWTGSEETQYF | TGTGCCAGCAGCCCCTGGACAGGGTCCGAAGAGACCCAGTACTTC
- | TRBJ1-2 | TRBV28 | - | CASSLQGLYYGYTF | TGTGCCAGCAGTTTGCAGGGACTGTACTATGGCTACACCTTC
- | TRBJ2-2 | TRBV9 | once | CASSVEPSGPGELFF | TGTGCCAGCAGCGTAGAACCTTCAGGGCCCGGGGAGCTGTTTTTT
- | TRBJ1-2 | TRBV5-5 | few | CASSSPLRGHYGYTF | TGTGCCAGCAGCTCCCCACTCAGGGGACACTATGGCTACACCTTC
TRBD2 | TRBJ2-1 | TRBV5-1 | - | CASSFSTSGINEQFF | TGCGCCAGCAGCTTCTCGACTAGCGGGATCAATGAGCAGTTCTTC
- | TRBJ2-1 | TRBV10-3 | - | CATKDSVVDNEQFF | TGTGCCACCAAGGACTCGGTGGTGGACAATGAGCAGTTCTTC